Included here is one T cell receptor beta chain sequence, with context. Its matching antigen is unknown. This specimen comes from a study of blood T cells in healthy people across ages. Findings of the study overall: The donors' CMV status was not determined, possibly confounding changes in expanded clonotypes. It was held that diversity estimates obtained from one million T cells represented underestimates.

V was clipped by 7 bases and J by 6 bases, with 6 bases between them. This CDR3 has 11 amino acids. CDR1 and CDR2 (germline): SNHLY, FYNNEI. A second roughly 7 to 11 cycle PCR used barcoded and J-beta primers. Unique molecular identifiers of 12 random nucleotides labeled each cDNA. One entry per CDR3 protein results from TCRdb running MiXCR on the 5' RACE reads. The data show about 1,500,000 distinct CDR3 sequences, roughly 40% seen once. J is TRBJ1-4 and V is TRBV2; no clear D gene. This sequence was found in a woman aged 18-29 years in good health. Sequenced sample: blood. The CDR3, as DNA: TGTGCCAGCACCGTGGATGAAAAACTGTTTTTT. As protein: CASTVDEKLFF.